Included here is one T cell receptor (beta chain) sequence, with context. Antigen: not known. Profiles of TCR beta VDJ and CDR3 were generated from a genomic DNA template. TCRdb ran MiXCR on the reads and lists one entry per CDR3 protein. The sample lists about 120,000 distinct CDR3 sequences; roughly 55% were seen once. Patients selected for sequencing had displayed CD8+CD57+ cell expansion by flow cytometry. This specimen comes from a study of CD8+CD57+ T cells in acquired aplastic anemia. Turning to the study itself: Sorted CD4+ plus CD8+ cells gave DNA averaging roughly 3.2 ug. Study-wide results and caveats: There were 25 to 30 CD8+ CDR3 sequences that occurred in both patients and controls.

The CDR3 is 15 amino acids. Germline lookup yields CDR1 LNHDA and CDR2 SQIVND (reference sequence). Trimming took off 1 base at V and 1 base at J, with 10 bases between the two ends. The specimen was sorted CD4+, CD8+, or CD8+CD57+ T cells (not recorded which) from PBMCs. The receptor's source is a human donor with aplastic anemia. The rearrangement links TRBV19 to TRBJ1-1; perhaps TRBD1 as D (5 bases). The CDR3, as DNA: TGTGCCAGTAGTATAGCTCGGGGGGAGAACACTGAAGCTTTCTTT. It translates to CASSIARGENTEAFF.